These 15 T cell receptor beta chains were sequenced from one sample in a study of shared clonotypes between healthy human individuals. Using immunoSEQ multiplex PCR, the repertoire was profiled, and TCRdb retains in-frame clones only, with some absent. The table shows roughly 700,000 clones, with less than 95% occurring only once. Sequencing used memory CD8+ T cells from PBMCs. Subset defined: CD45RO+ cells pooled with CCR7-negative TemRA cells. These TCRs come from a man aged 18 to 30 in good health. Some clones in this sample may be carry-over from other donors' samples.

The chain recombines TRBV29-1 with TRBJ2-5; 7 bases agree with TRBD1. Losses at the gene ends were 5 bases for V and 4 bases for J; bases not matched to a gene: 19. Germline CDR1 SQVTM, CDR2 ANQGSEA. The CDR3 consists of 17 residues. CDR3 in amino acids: CSVLTGWGQRSRETQYF. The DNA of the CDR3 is TGCAGCGTTCTCACAGGCTGGGGACAGAGGTCGCGAGAGACCCAGTACTTC. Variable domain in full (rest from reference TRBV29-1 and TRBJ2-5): SAVISQKPSRDICQRGTSLTIQCQVDSQVTMMFWYRQQPGQSLTLIATANQGSEATYESGFVIDKFPISRPNLTFSTLTVSNMSPEDSSIYLCSVLTGWGQRSRETQYFGPGTRLLVL.

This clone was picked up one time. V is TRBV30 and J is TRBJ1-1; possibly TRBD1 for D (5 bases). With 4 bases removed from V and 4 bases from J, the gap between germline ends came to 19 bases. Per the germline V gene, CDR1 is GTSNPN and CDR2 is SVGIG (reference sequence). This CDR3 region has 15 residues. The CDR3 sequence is CAWTKKGPGSTEAFF. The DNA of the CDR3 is TGTGCCTGGACCAAAAAGGGACCAGGTAGCACTGAAGCTTTCTTT.

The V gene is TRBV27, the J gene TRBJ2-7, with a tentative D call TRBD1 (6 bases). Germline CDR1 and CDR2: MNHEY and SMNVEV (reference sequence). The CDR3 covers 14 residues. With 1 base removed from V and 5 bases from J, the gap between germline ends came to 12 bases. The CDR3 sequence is CASSLFSGVDEQYF. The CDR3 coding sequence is TGTGCCAGCAGTTTATTTTCAGGGGTGGACGAGCAGTACTTC.

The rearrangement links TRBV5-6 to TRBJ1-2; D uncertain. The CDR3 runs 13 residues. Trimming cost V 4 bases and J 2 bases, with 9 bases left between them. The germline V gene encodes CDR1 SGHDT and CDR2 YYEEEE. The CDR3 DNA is TGTGCCAGCAGCCTCGGACGGAACTATGGCTACACCTTC. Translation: CASSLGRNYGYTF.

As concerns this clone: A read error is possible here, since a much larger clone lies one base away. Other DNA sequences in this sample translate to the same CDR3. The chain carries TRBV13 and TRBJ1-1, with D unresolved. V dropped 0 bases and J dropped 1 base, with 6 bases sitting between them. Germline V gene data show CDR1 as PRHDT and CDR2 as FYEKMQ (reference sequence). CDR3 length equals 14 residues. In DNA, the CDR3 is TGTGCCAGCAGCTTAGGCGGGCCGAACACTGAAGCTTTCTTT. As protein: CASSLGGPNTEAFF.

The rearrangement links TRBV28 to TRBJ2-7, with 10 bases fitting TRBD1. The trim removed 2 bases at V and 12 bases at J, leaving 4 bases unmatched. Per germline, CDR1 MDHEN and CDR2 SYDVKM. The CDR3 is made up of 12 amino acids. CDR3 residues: CASSLRQGAMYF. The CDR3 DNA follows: TGTGCCAGCAGTTTACGACAGGGGGCTATGTACTTC. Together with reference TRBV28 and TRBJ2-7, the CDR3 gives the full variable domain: DVKVTQSSRYLVKRTGEKVFLECVQDMDHENMFWYRQDPGLGLRLIYFSYDVKMKEKGDIPEGYSVSREKKERFSLILESASTNQTSMYLCASSLRQGAMYFGPGTRLTVT.

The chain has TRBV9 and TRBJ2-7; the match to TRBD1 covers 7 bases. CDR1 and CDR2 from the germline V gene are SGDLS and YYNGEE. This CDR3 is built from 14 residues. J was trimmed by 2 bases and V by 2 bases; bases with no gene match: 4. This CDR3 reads CASSVGQKTYEQYF. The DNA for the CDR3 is TGTGCCAGCAGCGTGGGACAGAAAACCTACGAGCAGTACTTC.

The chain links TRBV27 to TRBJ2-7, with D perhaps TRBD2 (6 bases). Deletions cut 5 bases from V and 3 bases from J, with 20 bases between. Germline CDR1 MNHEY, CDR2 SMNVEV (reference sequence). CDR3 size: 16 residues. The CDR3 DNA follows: TGTGCCAGCAGTCCCGAGGTGGCGGGAAGAAACTACGAGCAGTACTTC. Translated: CASSPEVAGRNYEQYF.

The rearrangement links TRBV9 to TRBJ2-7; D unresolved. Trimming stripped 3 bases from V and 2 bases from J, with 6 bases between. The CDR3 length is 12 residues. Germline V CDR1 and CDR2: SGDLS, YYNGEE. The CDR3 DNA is TGTGCCAGCAGCGGAAACACCTACGAGCAGTACTTC. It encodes CASSGNTYEQYF.

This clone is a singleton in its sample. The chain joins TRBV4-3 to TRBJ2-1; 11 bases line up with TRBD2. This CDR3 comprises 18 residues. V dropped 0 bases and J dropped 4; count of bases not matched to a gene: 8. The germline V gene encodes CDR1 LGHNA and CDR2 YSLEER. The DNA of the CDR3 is TGCGCCAGCAGCCAAGACGGACCGGGACTAGCGGTATACAATGAGCAGTTCTTC. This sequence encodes CASSQDGPGLAVYNEQFF.

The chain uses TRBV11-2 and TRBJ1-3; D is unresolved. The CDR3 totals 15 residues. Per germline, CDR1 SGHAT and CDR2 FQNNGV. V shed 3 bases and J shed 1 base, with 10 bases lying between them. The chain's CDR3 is CASSLGFRSGNTIYF. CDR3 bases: TGTGCCAGCAGCTTGGGTTTTAGGTCTGGAAACACCATATATTTT.

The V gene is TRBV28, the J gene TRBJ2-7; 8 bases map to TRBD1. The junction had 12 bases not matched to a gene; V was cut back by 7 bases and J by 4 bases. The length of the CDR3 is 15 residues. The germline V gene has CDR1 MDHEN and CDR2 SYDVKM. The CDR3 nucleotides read TGTGCCAGCACCGAGGGCGACAGGGGATGGTACGAGCAGTACTTC. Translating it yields CASTEGDRGWYEQYF.

The CDR3 region has the DNA TGTGCCTGGGGACGCGACGAGCAGTACTTC. It encodes CAWGRDEQYF. The rearrangement links TRBV30 to TRBJ2-7; no reliable D call. Per the germline V gene, CDR1 is GTSNPN and CDR2 is SVGIG (reference sequence). V was cut by 5 bases and J by 5 bases, with 7 bases left in between. The CDR3 length is 10 residues.

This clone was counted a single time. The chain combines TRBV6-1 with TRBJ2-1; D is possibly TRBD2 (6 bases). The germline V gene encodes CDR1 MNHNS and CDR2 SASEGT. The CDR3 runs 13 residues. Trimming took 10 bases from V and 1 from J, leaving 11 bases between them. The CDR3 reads CATGGKSYNEQFF. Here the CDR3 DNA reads TGTGCCACCGGCGGGAAATCCTACAATGAGCAGTTCTTC.

The CDR3 coding sequence is TGTGCCAGCAGCTTACTGTTCGGGGCCGGGCGTTCCATGCGAGAGACCCAGTACTTC. It is translated as CASSLLFGAGRSMRETQYF. The rearrangement links TRBV7-6 to TRBJ2-5; D possibly matches TRBD1 or TRBD2 (5 bases each). Trimming stripped 2 bases from V and 4 bases from J, with 26 bases between. CDR1 is SGHVS, CDR2 FNYEAQ, per germline. This CDR3 spans 19 amino acids. Together with reference TRBV7-6 and TRBJ2-5, the CDR3 gives the full variable domain: GAGVSQSPRYKVTKRGQDVALRCDPISGHVSLYWYRQALGQGPEFLTYFNYEAQQDKSGLPNDRFSAERPEGSISTLTIQRTEQRDSAMYRCASSLLFGAGRSMRETQYFGPGTRLLVL.